The rows below give T cell receptor beta chains drawn from one sample of a study of early T cells in non-severe SARS-CoV-2 infection. Each CDR3 protein is one row after TCRdb ran MiXCR on the 5' RACE reads. This table has more than 50,000 distinct CDR3 sequences, 15% appearing once. The source was whole blood, collected at baseline. Receptor source: an adult who was a healthcare worker with PCR-confirmed SARS-CoV-2 infection or an uninfected control (not recorded which). Each CDR3 is given with its conserved first and last residue. Clone size is stated in some rows and not others, as once, few, many or a class when expanded.

v_gene: TRBV6-1
abundance: few
CDR3aa: CASKGTNGLGEQYF

v_gene: TRBV6-5
abundance: -
CDR3aa: CASRSGQVYNQPQHF

v_gene: TRBV6-5
abundance: few
CDR3aa: CASRQGPGTEAFF

v_gene: TRBV30
abundance: many
CDR3aa: CAWGTGPNTEAFF

v_gene: TRBV5-5
abundance: few
CDR3aa: CASSFEAGQNTGELFF

v_gene: TRBV12-5
abundance: few
CDR3aa: CASGLAGTSQYF

v_gene: TRBV30
abundance: many
CDR3aa: CAWRQRRGSQETQYF

v_gene: TRBV19
abundance: -
CDR3aa: CASKGPYNQPQHF

v_gene: TRBV9
abundance: many
CDR3aa: CASSSRTGTYEQYF

v_gene: TRBV27
abundance: few
CDR3aa: CASSLLPNTGELFF

v_gene: TRBV2
abundance: many
CDR3aa: CASGFDRQGGETQYF

v_gene: TRBV20-1
abundance: many
CDR3aa: CSARGGLRLAGNNEQFF

v_gene: TRBV7-2
abundance: few
CDR3aa: CASSLGLYNEQFF

v_gene: TRBV29-1
abundance: -
CDR3aa: CSVEEVPHTGELFF

v_gene: TRBV28
abundance: -
CDR3aa: CASSLQGPDTQYF

v_gene: TRBV14
abundance: many
CDR3aa: CASSKVPPAGGGELFF

v_gene: TRBV24-1
abundance: many
CDR3aa: CATSDRSGGVSYNEQFF

v_gene: TRBV7-8
abundance: -
CDR3aa: CASSLNRDSGNTIYF

v_gene: TRBV28
abundance: many
CDR3aa: CASSLPPYNEQFF

v_gene: TRBV2
abundance: many
CDR3aa: CASSVKGPPRTGELFF

v_gene: TRBV5-6
abundance: -
CDR3aa: CASSRRTSGGASTDTQYF

v_gene: TRBV20-1
abundance: -
CDR3aa: CSEQQQGAAYEQYF

v_gene: TRBV19
abundance: -
CDR3aa: CASSIVLWNTEAFF

v_gene: TRBV12-3/TRBV12-4
abundance: many
CDR3aa: CASSDTDTQYF

v_gene: TRBV25-1
abundance: few
CDR3aa: CASAQETQYF

v_gene: TRBV11-2
abundance: -
CDR3aa: CASSLEGMGPGELFF

v_gene: TRBV12-3/TRBV12-4
abundance: few
CDR3aa: CASSLNQGGDQPQHF

v_gene: TRBV7-8
abundance: -
CDR3aa: CASSSDAPISSTEAFF

v_gene: TRBV6-1
abundance: -
CDR3aa: CASKPRDRDAGELFF

v_gene: TRBV10-3
abundance: few
CDR3aa: CATQAGGWYEQYF

v_gene: TRBV5-1
abundance: -
CDR3aa: CASSAGLARVGELFF

v_gene: TRBV4-1
abundance: -
CDR3aa: CASSEGLAGAITDTQYF

v_gene: TRBV15
abundance: -
CDR3aa: CATSRDRTGTGYTF

v_gene: TRBV19
abundance: -
CDR3aa: CASSRQGIEQFF

v_gene: TRBV19
abundance: once
CDR3aa: CASRGSSGRYNEQFF

v_gene: TRBV7-6
abundance: many
CDR3aa: CASSLDRGEDSPLHF

v_gene: TRBV11-2
abundance: few
CDR3aa: CARNLGQNPREQYF

v_gene: TRBV28
abundance: few
CDR3aa: CASTRAAWETQYF

v_gene: TRBV3-1
abundance: many
CDR3aa: CASSHQGQGAVYTF

v_gene: TRBV12-3/TRBV12-4
abundance: -
CDR3aa: CASSSFNQPQHF

v_gene: TRBV29-1
abundance: -
CDR3aa: CSVGEWTGASSYEQYF

v_gene: TRBV7-9
abundance: -
CDR3aa: CASSFRQPRAGANVLTF

v_gene: TRBV16
abundance: -
CDR3aa: CASSKSGTPLHF

v_gene: TRBV14
abundance: -
CDR3aa: CASSQARLHGYTF

v_gene: TRBV7-9
abundance: few
CDR3aa: CASSLIGQGSSGNTIYF

v_gene: TRBV3-1
abundance: -
CDR3aa: CASTSTTDEQYF

v_gene: TRBV12-3/TRBV12-4
abundance: -
CDR3aa: CASSLGVNGYTF

v_gene: TRBV24-1
abundance: few
CDR3aa: CATSDRRASEVNYGYTF

v_gene: TRBV7-6
abundance: few
CDR3aa: CASTPRLRGQGGELFF

v_gene: TRBV12-3/TRBV12-4
abundance: few
CDR3aa: CASSLGLAASGYEQYF

v_gene: TRBV2
abundance: many
CDR3aa: CASSESQRIVSDIQYF

v_gene: TRBV6-2/TRBV6-3
abundance: many
CDR3aa: CASSYSGGGGVLSTYNEQFF

v_gene: TRBV7-9
abundance: -
CDR3aa: CASSLGTSGKLEQYF

v_gene: TRBV30
abundance: -
CDR3aa: CACTTGNSGNTIYF

v_gene: TRBV6-5
abundance: -
CDR3aa: CASTPQWNTEAFF

v_gene: TRBV5-1
abundance: -
CDR3aa: CASAMEGTYGYTF

v_gene: TRBV4-2
abundance: -
CDR3aa: CASSQPEGAGGNTEAFF

v_gene: TRBV28
abundance: many
CDR3aa: CASSFAGQGNGELFF